These T cell receptor beta chains were read from a single sample in a study of OX40 agonist ivuxolimab in advanced cancers. Some clones are missing from TCRdb's copy, which holds only in-frame ones; the method was immunoSEQ multiplex PCR. The sample includes roughly 19,000 clones, about 81% of them seen just once. This specimen consisted of CD4+ or CD8+ T cells sorted from blood, obtained in a trial of the OX40 agonist ivuxolimab. The receptors were gathered from an adult with an advanced solid tumor such as melanoma, head and neck, liver or kidney cancer. Each CDR3 is given with its conserved first and last residue. The D gene is left open where the match is weak. A clone size is listed for some rows: how often the clone was seen (once, few, many), or a class if it is expanded.

>TRBJ2-5|.|TRBV29-1|.
CSVEGGARETQYF
TGCAGCGTTGAAGGGGGGGCACGGGAGACCCAGTACTTC
>TRBJ2-7|.|TRBV5-5|.
CASSFSEYYEQYF
TGTGCCAGCAGCTTTTCAGAGTACTACGAGCAGTACTTC
>TRBJ2-1|.|TRBV4-1|.
CASSQDPSSYNEQFF
TGCGCCAGCAGCCAAGACCCGAGCTCCTACAATGAGCAGTTCTTC
>TRBJ2-7|few|TRBV4-3|TRBD2
CASSQDPSGGFRDEQYF
TGCGCCAGCAGCCAAGACCCTAGCGGGGGCTTTCGGGACGAGCAGTACTTC
>TRBJ2-3|few|TRBV30|.
CAWSPLDRAGDADTQYF
TGTGCCTGGAGTCCACTCGACAGGGCGGGGGATGCAGATACGCAGTATTTT
>TRBJ1-4|.|TRBV18|TRBD1
CASSPPGQGSEKLFF
TGTGCCAGCTCACCCCCGGGACAGGGGTCAGAAAAACTGTTTTTT
>TRBJ2-3|.|TRBV5-1|.
CASRVGVDTQYF
TGCGCCAGCAGGGTCGGGGTAGATACGCAGTATTTT
>TRBJ1-1|.|TRBV28|.
CAGYRDISKVFF
TGTGCCGGTTACCGGGACATTTCAAAGGTTTTCTTT
>TRBJ2-3|.|TRBV6-4|.
CASSDSNQGPDTQYF
TGTGCCAGCAGTGACTCGAATCAGGGCCCAGATACGCAGTATTTT
>TRBJ1-1|.|TRBV10-1|.
CASSEYLGVNTEAFF
TGCGCCAGCAGTGAGTATCTGGGGGTAAACACTGAAGCTTTCTTT